Below are 8 T cell receptor beta chains sequenced from a single sample in a study of blood T cell repertoires in COVID-19. Measured with immunoSEQ multiplex PCR; TCRdb has only the in-frame clones, and not every one. The table lists 350,000 to 400,000 clones, approximately 90% of them singletons. Sequenced sample: PBMCs or T cells enriched from blood (not recorded which). These receptors were obtained from a woman between 40 and 55 years old who had been exposed to COVID-19.

The chain combines TRBV11-3 with TRBJ2-5; D is undetermined. The V gene lost 7 bases and the J gene lost 2 bases, with 8 bases spanning the gap. Germline V gene lookup returns CDR1 SGHNT and CDR2 YENEEA. The CDR3 sequence is 12 residues long. In nucleotides, the CDR3 is TGTGCCAGCACCTCAGCGCAAGAGACCCAGTACTTC. Translation: CASTSAQETQYF. The full variable domain, with the rest looked up from reference TRBV11-3 and TRBJ2-5, is EAGVVQSPRYKIIEKKQPVAFWCNPISGHNTLYWYLQNLGQGPELLIRYENEEAVDDSQLPKDRFSAERLKGVDSTLKIQPAELGDSAVYLCASTSAQETQYFGPGTRLLVL.

This chain joins TRBV18 and TRBJ2-7, with 11 bases aligning to TRBD1. In germline, CDR1 is KGHSH, CDR2 LQKENI. J lost 2 bases, V lost 5 bases, and 5 bases had no gene match. The CDR3 runs to 15 residues. CDR3 coding DNA: TGTGCCAGCTCAGGACAGGGGGCCCCTACCTACGAGCAGTACTTC. Its protein product is CASSGQGAPTYEQYF.

This clone was recorded only once. This chain links TRBV2 with TRBJ1-1; 7 nucleotides match TRBD1. With V trimmed by 3 bases and J by 5 bases, 9 bases remained unmatched. Per germline, CDR1 SNHLY and CDR2 FYNNEI. The CDR3 sequence is 15 residues long. As DNA, the CDR3 is TGTGCCAGCAGTGATGGGACAGCGGGTGGGACTGAAGCTTTCTTT. Its protein is CASSDGTAGGTEAFF. Variable domain in full (rest from reference TRBV2 and TRBJ1-1): EPEVTQTPSHQVTQMGQEVILRCVPISNHLYFYWYRQILGQKVEFLVSFYNNEISEKSEIFDDQFSVERPDGSNFTLKIRSTKLEDSAMYFCASSDGTAGGTEAFFGQGTRLTVV.

The V and J genes are TRBV30 and TRBJ1-1, with 10 bases matching TRBD1. CDR3 length: 15 amino acids. Germline CDR1 is GTSNPN and CDR2 is SVGIG (reference sequence). V trimming: 3 bases; J trimming: 6 bases; junction bases outside the gene matches: 10. CDR3 in amino acids: CAWRPRDRGWAEAFF. As DNA, the CDR3 is TGTGCCTGGAGGCCCCGGGACAGGGGATGGGCTGAAGCTTTCTTT.

This chain joins TRBV18 and TRBJ2-7, with TRBD2 identical over 14 bases. Germline CDR1 is KGHSH and CDR2 is LQKENI. The CDR3 is 17 amino acids. The V gene end was trimmed by 5 bases and the J gene end by 7 bases; junction bases not matched to a gene: 13. The CDR3 loop is CASSRRLTSGGAGEQYF. The CDR3 DNA reads as TGTGCCAGCTCAAGACGATTGACTAGCGGGGGGGCAGGGGAGCAGTACTTC.

The chain combines TRBV12-5 with TRBJ1-1; D gene uncertain. Per germline, CDR1 LGHNT and CDR2 FRNRAP. V lost 2 bases and J 8 bases, leaving 9 bases between the germline ends. The CDR3 contains 12 residues. The CDR3 DNA follows: TGTGCTAGTGGTTTGCAATCCCGGGAAGCTTTCTTT. Protein: CASGLQSREAFF.

V gene TRBV24-1 combines with J gene TRBJ1-1; TRBD1 agrees at 7 bases. Germline trimming cut 7 bases from V and 1 base from J; bases unmatched to any gene: 8. From germline, CDR1 is KGHDR and CDR2 SFDVKD. The CDR3 contains 15 residues. CDR3: CATRNNRGGNTEAFF. CDR3 bases: TGTGCCACCAGGAACAACAGGGGTGGGAACACTGAAGCTTTCTTT.

This clone was counted a few times. The chain carries TRBV2 and TRBJ2-4; TRBD2 aligns across 7 bases. Germline loops: CDR1 SNHLY, CDR2 FYNNEI. The CDR3 is made up of 20 amino acids. J lost 1 base, V lost 3 bases, and 18 bases had no gene match. The CDR3: CASSESQRGRMGTAKNIQYF. The CDR3 DNA is TGTGCCAGCAGTGAGTCACAGCGGGGACGGATGGGGACGGCCAAAAACATTCAGTACTTC.